This T cell receptor beta chain was sequenced in a study of T cell responses to AZD1222 COVID-19 vaccine. CDR3 length: 14 residues. Losses at the gene ends were 0 bases for V and 5 bases for J; bases not matched to a gene: 0. Germline-derived CDR1 and CDR2 are SGHTA and FQGNSA. Measured with immunoSEQ multiplex PCR; TCRdb has only the in-frame clones, and not every one. The table has approximately 120,000 clones, about nine tenths seen once. Here the sequenced sample was peripheral blood, taken on day 0 of AZD1222 vaccination. The sequence was collected from an adult in good health. This chain uses TRBV7-2 with TRBJ1-5; 8 nucleotides align to TRBD1. Here the CDR3 reads CASSLATGDQPQHF. DNA of the CDR3: TGTGCCAGCAGCTTAGCGACAGGGGATCAGCCCCAGCATTTT.